Below, 16 T cell receptor beta chains from the same sample are listed, as sequenced in a study of cytomegalovirus exposure and HLA in healthy donors. The PCR had 60 Vbeta and 13 Jbeta primers. Profiling relied on immunoSEQ multiplex PCR, and the TCRdb table lists in-frame clones only, not all of them. The sample has approximately 76,000 clones, roughly 73% seen once. The sample comprised PBMCs. These receptors all come from a woman in her forties in good health and CMV-seropositive.

The chain has TRBV10-3 and TRBJ1-2; 10 bases fit TRBD1. Germline V gene sequence: CDR1 ENHRY, CDR2 SYGVKD. Trimming at V came to 5 bases and at J to 0 bases, leaving 6 bases not matched to a gene. The CDR3 is made up of 16 amino acids. The CDR3 protein is CAISQSTGGPNYGYTF. The CDR3, as DNA: TGTGCCATCAGTCAATCGACAGGGGGCCCTAACTATGGCTACACCTTC.

The chain has TRBV30 and TRBJ1-4; possibly TRBD1 for D (5 bases). This CDR3 has 15 amino acids. The V end was cut by 4 bases, the J end by 4 bases, with 16 bases between. Germline CDR1 and CDR2: GTSNPN and SVGIG (reference sequence). Written as DNA, the CDR3 is TGTGCCTGGACCGGCCCGGGACTTCTTAATGAAAAACTGTTTTTT. Encoded protein: CAWTGPGLLNEKLFF.

V gene TRBV5-6 combines with J gene TRBJ2-3; 12 nucleotides match TRBD2. Losses at the gene ends were 1 base for V and 4 bases for J; bases not matched to a gene: 4. CDR3 length: 16 residues. Germline CDR1 and CDR2: SGHDT and YYEEEE. The CDR3 region is CASSLTRLAGADTQYF. CDR3 sequence (DNA): TGTGCCAGCAGCTTGACGAGACTAGCGGGAGCAGATACGCAGTATTTT.

The chain employs TRBV6-5 and TRBJ2-3; 8 positions agree with TRBD2. Germline CDR1 is MNHEY and CDR2 is SVGAGI. This CDR3 has 15 amino acids. The trim removed 3 bases at V and 0 bases at J, leaving 2 bases unmatched. CDR3 coding DNA: TGTGCCAGCAGTTATAGCGGGGCTAGCACAGATACGCAGTATTTT. It yields the protein CASSYSGASTDTQYF.

The V call is TRBV11-3, the J call TRBJ2-7, with 10 bases that match TRBD1. Germline CDR1 is SGHNT and CDR2 is YENEEA. The CDR3 loop spans 15 amino acids. J lost 7 bases, V lost 5 bases, and 11 bases had no gene match. The CDR3 reads CASSNTGTGVVEQYF. The CDR3 DNA sequence: TGTGCCAGCAGCAATACCGGGACAGGGGTGGTTGAGCAGTACTTC.

The chain recombines TRBV5-1 with TRBJ2-1, with 7 bases aligning to TRBD2. CDR1 and CDR2 (germline): SGHRS, YFSETQ. The CDR3 contains 14 residues. The ends lost 2 bases at V and 2 bases at J; junction bases unmatched: 1. CDR3 sequence reads: CASSLAGPYNEQFF. The CDR3 nucleotides are TGCGCCAGCAGCTTAGCGGGGCCCTACAATGAGCAGTTCTTC.

This rearrangement joins TRBV9 to TRBJ2-3; TRBD1 matches 8 bases. The germline V gene encodes CDR1 SGDLS and CDR2 YYNGEE. The CDR3 runs to 15 residues. V shed 4 bases, J shed 5 bases, and the junction held 9 bases outside the gene matches. The CDR3 loop is CASSPTGQVIDTQYF. CDR3 DNA: TGTGCCAGCAGCCCGACGGGACAGGTGATAGATACGCAGTATTTT.

A few counts support this clone. V is TRBV5-1 and J is TRBJ1-1; D is unresolved. CDR1 SGHRS and CDR2 YFSETQ come from the germline V gene. The CDR3 is 14 residues long. V dropped 0 bases and J dropped 0 bases, with 6 bases sitting between them. CDR3 DNA: TGCGCCAGCAGCTTGGCCTTTATGAACACTGAAGCTTTCTTT. Translating gives CASSLAFMNTEAFF.

This clone has more than one count but fewer than ten. The rearrangement links TRBV7-2 to TRBJ2-5; 15 nucleotides align to TRBD2. The junction had 4 bases not matched to a gene; V was cut back by 1 base and J by 4 bases. Germline V lookup: CDR1 SGHTA, CDR2 FQGNSA. This CDR3 has 17 residues. CDR3 coding DNA: TGTGCCAGCAGCTTAGGCTGGACTAGCGGGAGGGGAGAGACCCAGTACTTC. Its protein product is CASSLGWTSGRGETQYF.

This clone was counted between two and nine times. The final CDR3 position lacks the conserved phenylalanine or tryptophan, pointing to a likely read error. V and J are TRBV5-6 and TRBJ1-5; no clear D. Germline values: CDR1 SGHDT, CDR2 YYEEEE. CDR3 size: 14 residues. Trimming removed 2 bases from V and 2 bases from J, with 8 bases in between. The CDR3 spells CASSFGVGNQPQHV. The CDR3 DNA reads TGTGCCAGCAGCTTTGGAGTCGGCAATCAGCCCCAGCATGTT.

This clone has a handful of counts. The chain has TRBV6-5 and TRBJ1-1; 7 bases align to TRBD1. With 6 bases clipped from V and 4 bases from J, the junction kept 8 bases outside the gene matches. This CDR3 is 14 amino acids long. Germline-derived CDR1 and CDR2 are MNHEY and SVGAGI. The CDR3 region is CASRIAQGGTEAFF. In nucleotides, the CDR3 is TGTGCCAGCAGAATCGCGCAGGGGGGCACTGAAGCTTTCTTT.

The count of this clone is one. J is TRBJ1-5 and V is TRBV30; 11 nucleotides agree with TRBD1. CDR1 and CDR2 (germline): GTSNPN, SVGIG (reference sequence). Trimming at V came to 5 bases and at J to 6 bases, leaving 3 bases not matched to a gene. The CDR3 has 13 amino acids. This CDR3 reads CAWGGTGGQPQHF. The DNA of the CDR3 is TGTGCCTGGGGTGGGACAGGGGGTCAGCCCCAGCATTTT.

This clone was observed once. The rearrangement joins TRBV7-9 to TRBJ1-5; 9 bases line up with TRBD1. Germline values: CDR1 SEHNR, CDR2 FQNEAQ (reference sequence). The CDR3 spans 16 residues. The ends lost 4 bases at V and 4 bases at J; junction bases unmatched: 8. The CDR3: CASSSLGQGRNQPQHF. The DNA for the CDR3 is TGTGCCAGCAGCTCCTTGGGACAGGGTAGGAATCAGCCCCAGCATTTT.

J is TRBJ1-6 and V is TRBV5-4; 7 bases are a match to TRBD1. Germline CDR1 and CDR2: SGHNT and YYREEE (reference sequence). This CDR3 comprises 16 residues. V was pared by 4 bases and J by 8 bases, with 12 bases of the junction left unmatched. The CDR3 DNA reads TGTGCCAGCAGCCCGCGCCCTTGGGACAGCGATTCACCCCTCCACTTT. It is translated as CASSPRPWDSDSPLHF.

This clone was detected a few times. The chain carries TRBV18 and TRBJ2-3; 14 nucleotides agree with TRBD2. This CDR3 is 16 amino acids long. Trimming at V came to 3 bases and at J to 5 bases, leaving 4 bases not matched to a gene. Germline values: CDR1 KGHSH, CDR2 LQKENI. CDR3 sequence: CASSPGLAGEKDTQYF. CDR3 DNA: TGTGCCAGCTCACCGGGACTAGCGGGAGAAAAAGATACGCAGTATTTT.

The gene calls are TRBV11-3 and TRBJ2-1; the D gene is possibly TRBD2 (5 bases). With 1 base removed from V and 7 bases from J, the gap between germline ends came to 11 bases. The CDR3 has 14 residues. CDR1 and CDR2 (germline): SGHNT, YENEEA. In nucleotides, the CDR3 is TGTGCCAGCAGCTTAGCCGAGGGTAGAAATGAGCAGTTCTTC. It specifies CASSLAEGRNEQFF.